The clone carrying this TCR beta chain was detected ten times or more. Its target is unknown. Between the trimmed V and J ends, which lost 1 base and 5 bases, there was a span of 10 bases. Germline V gives CDR1 SNHLY, CDR2 FYNNEI. The CDR3 has 14 residues. The sample belongs to a study of molecular identifiers for immune sequencing clone quantification. Study background: Naive CD8 cell RNA, from roughly 18,000 or 92,000 cells, was split five ways in replicates, with four sequenced.

TCRdb reprocessed the PCR reads with MiXCR, giving one entry per CDR3 protein. The repertoire has approximately 670,000 distinct CDR3 sequences, 20% of them found once; the top ten carry 0.7% to 1%. Overall study results and limits: Reportedly, one cell's Jurkat TCR RNA was detected within 1,100,000 naive CD8 cells.

The specimen was naive CD8+ T cells from blood, with Jurkat cell RNA spiked in. The subset: FACS-sorted CD8+CD4-CCR7+CD45RA+ naive T cells. This TCR came from a human donor in good health. Some libraries in this study had Jurkat cell RNA spiked in. This sequence joins TRBV2 and TRBJ2-3; D gene unclear. CDR3 loop: CASSEGPLRDTQYF. CDR3 nucleotide sequence: TGTGCCAGCAGTGAAGGTCCCCTTAGAGATACGCAGTATTTT.